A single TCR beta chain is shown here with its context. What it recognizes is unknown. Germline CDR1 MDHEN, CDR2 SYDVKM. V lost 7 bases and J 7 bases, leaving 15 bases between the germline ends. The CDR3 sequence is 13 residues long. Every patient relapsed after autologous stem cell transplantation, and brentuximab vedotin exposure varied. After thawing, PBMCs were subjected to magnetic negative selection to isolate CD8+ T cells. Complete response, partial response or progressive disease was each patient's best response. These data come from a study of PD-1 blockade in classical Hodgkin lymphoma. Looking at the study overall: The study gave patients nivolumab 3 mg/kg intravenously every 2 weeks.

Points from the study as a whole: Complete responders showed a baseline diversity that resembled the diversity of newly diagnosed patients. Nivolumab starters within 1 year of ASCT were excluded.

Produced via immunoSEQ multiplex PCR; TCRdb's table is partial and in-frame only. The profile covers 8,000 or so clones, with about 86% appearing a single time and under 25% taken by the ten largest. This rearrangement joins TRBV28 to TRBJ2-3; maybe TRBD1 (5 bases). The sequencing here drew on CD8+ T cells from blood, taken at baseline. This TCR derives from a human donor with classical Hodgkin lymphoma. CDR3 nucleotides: TGTGCCAGCACCCTAGGGGAACACTATACGCAGTATTTT. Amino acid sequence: CASTLGEHYTQYF.